This TCR beta chain came from a study of T cells in Graves' hyperthyroidism and ophthalmopathy. Regarding this clonotype: Its matching antigen is unknown.

Findings and caveats of the study: Researchers found most expanded thyroid clonotypes above 0.001 in blood as well.

What was amplified from RNA transcripts were TCR beta CDR3 regions. The TCR CDR3 was amplified in a first-round RT-PCR using the HTBI primer set. TCRdb ran MiXCR on the multiplex PCR reads and lists one entry per CDR3 protein. Of hundreds of thousands of distinct CDR3 sequences listed, around 21% are singletons. Germline V CDR1 and CDR2: SGHDN, FVKESK. CDR3 size: 17 residues. J was trimmed by 2 bases and V by 1 base; bases with no gene match: 8. The sequence came from a man aged 25 to 45 with Graves' ophthalmopathy. Sequenced: blood. The J gene is TRBJ2-7, the V gene TRBV14; 10 nucleotides match TRBD2. CDR3 in DNA: TGTGCCAGCAGCCAAGGGACTAGCGGAGCCCTAGCCTACGAGCAGTACTTC. Translated: CASSQGTSGALAYEQYF. Using reference TRBV14 and TRBJ2-7 for the parts outside the CDR3, the full variable domain is EAGVTQFPSHSVIEKGQTVTLRCDPISGHDNLYWYRRVMGKEIKFLLHFVKESKQDESGMPNNRFLAERTGGTYSTLKVQPAELEDSGVYFCASSQGTSGALAYEQYFGPGTRLTVT.